A single T cell receptor beta chain is shown here with its context. This CDR3 is 18 amino acids long. Germline trimming cut 5 bases from V and 0 bases from J; bases unmatched to any gene: 13. Germline V lookup: CDR1 SGHKS, CDR2 YYEKEE (reference sequence). The record originates from a study of control samples from healthy donors and cancer patients. Only in-frame clones appear in the TCRdb table, and some are missing; sequencing was by immunoSEQ multiplex PCR. The sample consists of some 9,500 clones, 75% to 95% of them appearing once. The origin of this receptor is a man in his sixties with colorectal cancer. Input material: PBMCs. The rearrangement uses TRBV5-5 and TRBJ2-1; 8 positions match TRBD1. The CDR3 loop reads CASRQILGQELSYNEQFF. The CDR3 bases are TGTGCCAGCAGACAAATCTTGGGACAGGAGCTCTCCTACAATGAGCAGTTCTTC. Full variable domain (outside the CDR3, taken from reference TRBV5-5 and TRBJ2-1): DAGVTQSPTHLIKTRGQQVTLRCSPISGHKSVSWYQQVLGQGPQFIFQYYEKEERGRGNFPDRFSARQFPNYSSELNVNALLLGDSALYLCASRQILGQELSYNEQFFGPGTRLTVL.